A single sample gave rise to the 2 T cell receptor beta chains below, sequenced in a study of neurological immune-mediated disorders. TCRdb fed the 5' RACE reads into MiXCR, producing one record per CDR3 protein. The repertoire holds about 120,000 distinct CDR3 sequences, with approximately 3.2% as singletons. Sequenced material: PBMCs. The origin of the receptors is a woman in her twenties or thirties with multiple sclerosis.

V usage is TRBV20-1 and J usage is TRBJ2-7; 9 bases line up with TRBD2. With 1 base clipped from V and 3 bases from J, the junction kept 10 bases outside the gene matches. This CDR3 is built from 16 residues. The germline V gene has CDR1 DFQATT and CDR2 SNEGSKA (reference sequence). In DNA, the CDR3 is TGCAGTGCTAGAGTGGCAGCGGGAGGTGTCTACTACGAGCAGTACTTC. Its protein product is CSARVAAGGVYYEQYF.

This clonotype was detected many times. V and J are TRBV6-5 and TRBJ2-7; weak D call: TRBD2 (5 bases). With 6 bases removed from V and 2 bases from J, the gap between germline ends came to 17 bases. The CDR3 extends over 15 amino acids. Germline V gene data show CDR1 as MNHEY and CDR2 as SVGAGI. The CDR3 is CASSPRAGNTYEQYF. For the CDR3, the DNA is TGTGCCAGCAGCCCGCGGGCCGGCAACACCTACGAGCAGTACTTC.